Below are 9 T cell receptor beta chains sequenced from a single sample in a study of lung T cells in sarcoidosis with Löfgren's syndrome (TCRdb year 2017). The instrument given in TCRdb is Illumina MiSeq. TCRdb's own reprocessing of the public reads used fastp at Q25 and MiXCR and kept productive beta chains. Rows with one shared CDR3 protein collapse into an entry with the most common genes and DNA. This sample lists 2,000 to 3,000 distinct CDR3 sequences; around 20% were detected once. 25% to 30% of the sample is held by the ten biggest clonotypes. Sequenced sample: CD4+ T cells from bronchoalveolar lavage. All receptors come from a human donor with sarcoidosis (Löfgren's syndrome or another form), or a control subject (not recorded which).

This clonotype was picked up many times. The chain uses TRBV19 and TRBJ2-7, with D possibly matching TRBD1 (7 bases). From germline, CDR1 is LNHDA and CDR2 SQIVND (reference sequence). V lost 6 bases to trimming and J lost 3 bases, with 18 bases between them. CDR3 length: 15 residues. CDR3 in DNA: TGTGCCAGTAGCCACATCCAGGGGGGCAACTACGAGCAGTACTTC. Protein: CASSHIQGGNYEQYF.

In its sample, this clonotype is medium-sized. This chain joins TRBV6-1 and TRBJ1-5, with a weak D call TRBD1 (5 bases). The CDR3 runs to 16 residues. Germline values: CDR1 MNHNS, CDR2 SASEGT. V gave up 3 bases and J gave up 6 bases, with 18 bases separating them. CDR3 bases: TGTGCCAGCAGTGACTTTGGGCGGGGACTAAGTCAGCCCCAGCATTTT. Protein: CASSDFGRGLSQPQHF.

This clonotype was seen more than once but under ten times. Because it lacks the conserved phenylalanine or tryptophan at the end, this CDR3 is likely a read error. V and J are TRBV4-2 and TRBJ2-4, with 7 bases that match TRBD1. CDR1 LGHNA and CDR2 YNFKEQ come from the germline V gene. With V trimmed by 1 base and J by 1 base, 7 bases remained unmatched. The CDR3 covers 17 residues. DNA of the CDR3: TGTGCCAGCAGCCAAGGTAGTCAGGGGGTGGCCAAAAACATTCAGTACCTC. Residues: CASSQGSQGVAKNIQYL.

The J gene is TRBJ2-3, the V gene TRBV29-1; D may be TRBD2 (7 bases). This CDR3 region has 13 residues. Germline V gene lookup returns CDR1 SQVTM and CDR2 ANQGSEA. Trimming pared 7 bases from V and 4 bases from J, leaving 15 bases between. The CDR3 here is CSGTWGGADTQYF. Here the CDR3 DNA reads TGCAGCGGGACTTGGGGGGGCGCAGATACGCAGTATTTT.

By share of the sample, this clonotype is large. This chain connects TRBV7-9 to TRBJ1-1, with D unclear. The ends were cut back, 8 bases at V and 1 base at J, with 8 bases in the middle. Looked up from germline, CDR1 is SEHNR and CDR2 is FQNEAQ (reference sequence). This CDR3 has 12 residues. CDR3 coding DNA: TGTGCCAGCGGACGGACGAACACTGAAGCTTTCTTT. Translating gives CASGRTNTEAFF.

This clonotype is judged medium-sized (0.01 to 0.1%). CDR3 residues: CASSLDRGGQYF. The DNA for the CDR3 is TGTGCCAGCAGCCTCGACAGGGGCGGGCAGTACTTC. The rearrangement joins TRBV5-4 to TRBJ2-7, with 8 bases that match TRBD1. The CDR3 is 12 amino acids. Trimming removed 4 bases from V and 9 bases from J; junction bases left unmatched: 6. Germline CDR1 reads SGHNT; CDR2 reads YYREEE (reference sequence).

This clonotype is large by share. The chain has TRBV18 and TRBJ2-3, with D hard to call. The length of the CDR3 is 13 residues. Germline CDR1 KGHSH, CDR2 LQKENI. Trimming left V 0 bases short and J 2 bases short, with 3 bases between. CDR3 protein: CASSPPNTDTQYF. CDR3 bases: TGTGCCAGCTCACCACCGAACACAGATACGCAGTATTTT.

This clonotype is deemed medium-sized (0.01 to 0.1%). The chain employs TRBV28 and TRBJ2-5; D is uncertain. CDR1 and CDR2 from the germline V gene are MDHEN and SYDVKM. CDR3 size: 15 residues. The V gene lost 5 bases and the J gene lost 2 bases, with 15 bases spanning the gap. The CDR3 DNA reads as TGTGCCAGCAGTCCCGTTCAGGAGTTACAAGAGACCCAGTACTTC. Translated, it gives CASSPVQELQETQYF.

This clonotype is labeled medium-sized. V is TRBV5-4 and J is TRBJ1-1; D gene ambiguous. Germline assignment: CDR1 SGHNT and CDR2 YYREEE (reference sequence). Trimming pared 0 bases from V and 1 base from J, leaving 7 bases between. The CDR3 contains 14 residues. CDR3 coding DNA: TGTGCCAGCAGCTTGGATTTTCAGAACACTGAAGCTTTCTTT. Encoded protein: CASSLDFQNTEAFF.